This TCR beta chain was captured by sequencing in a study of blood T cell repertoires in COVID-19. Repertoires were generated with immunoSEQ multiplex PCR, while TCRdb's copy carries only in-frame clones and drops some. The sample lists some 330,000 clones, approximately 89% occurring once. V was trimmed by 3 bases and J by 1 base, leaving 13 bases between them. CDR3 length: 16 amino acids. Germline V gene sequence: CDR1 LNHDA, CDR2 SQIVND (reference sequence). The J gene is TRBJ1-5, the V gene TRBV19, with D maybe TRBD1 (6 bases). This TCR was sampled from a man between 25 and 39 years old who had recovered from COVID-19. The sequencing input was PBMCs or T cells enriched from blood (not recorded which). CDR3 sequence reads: CASSMLARGSNQPQHF. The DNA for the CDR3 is TGTGCCAGTAGTATGCTTGCCAGGGGAAGCAATCAGCCCCAGCATTTT.